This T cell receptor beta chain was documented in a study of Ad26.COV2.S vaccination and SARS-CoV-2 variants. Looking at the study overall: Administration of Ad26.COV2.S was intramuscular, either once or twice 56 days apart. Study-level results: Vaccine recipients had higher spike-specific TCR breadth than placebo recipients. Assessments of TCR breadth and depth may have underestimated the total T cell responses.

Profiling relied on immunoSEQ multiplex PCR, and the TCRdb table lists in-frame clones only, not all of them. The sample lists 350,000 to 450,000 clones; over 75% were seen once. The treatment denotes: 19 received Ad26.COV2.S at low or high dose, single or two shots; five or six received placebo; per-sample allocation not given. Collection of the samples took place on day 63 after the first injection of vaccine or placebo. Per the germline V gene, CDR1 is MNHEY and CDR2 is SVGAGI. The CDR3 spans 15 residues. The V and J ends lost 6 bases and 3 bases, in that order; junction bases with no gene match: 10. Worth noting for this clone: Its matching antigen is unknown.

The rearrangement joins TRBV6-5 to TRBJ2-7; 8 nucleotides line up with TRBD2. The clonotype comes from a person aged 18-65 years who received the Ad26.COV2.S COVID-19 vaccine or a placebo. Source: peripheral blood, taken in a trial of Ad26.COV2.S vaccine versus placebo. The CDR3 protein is CASSQEGLEGYEQYF. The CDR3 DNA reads TGTGCCAGCAGCCAAGAGGGACTAGAAGGCTACGAGCAGTACTTC.